One T cell receptor (beta chain) is described in this entry. The antigen it recognizes is unknown. One base away there is no much larger clone; base qualities are not given. The data stem from a study of T cell clones after liver transplantation (dated by TCRdb to about 2019). Regarding the study in general: The samples were obtained from ITN030ST, a randomized trial that attempted immunosuppression withdrawal within 2 years after liver transplantation. No induction therapy was given to the subjects, and standard immunosuppression was administered until randomization at 12-24 months post-transplant. Three of the eight recipients were HCV-positive; the others were transplanted for non-autoimmune, non-viral indications. Donor-reactive T cell clones were identified by TCRbeta sequencing after a pre-transplant mixed lymphocyte reaction and then tracked in post-transplant blood. The studied cohort comprised 8 liver transplant recipients, 3 classified as tolerant and 5 as non-tolerant. Tolerance meant complete immunosuppression withdrawal for at least one year without liver enzymes rising beyond twice the upper limit of normal. Blood samples were collected pre-transplant, pre-randomization before withdrawal, and post-randomization after either full withdrawal or failed withdrawal. As an antigen-independent comparator for the donor-reactive sequences, third party-reactive TCRbeta sequences from pre-transplant MLRs were identified as well.

Study-wide findings and limitations: When repertoire turnover was taken into account, detection of donor-reactive sequences was significantly reduced in 7 of 8 subjects for CD4 and in 8 of 8 subjects for CD8. Low numbers of available donor cells limited the measurable donor-reactive repertoire in a couple of subjects. A greater decline was seen for donor-reactive sequences than for third party-reactive sequences, suggesting partial antigen-specific deletion unrelated to withdrawal success. Since no allograft tissue specimens were available, donor-reactive T cells may have migrated into the graft instead of being deleted. Conclusions were preliminary, limited by small, heterogeneous patient numbers and non-standardized post-transplant time points. Circulating donor-reactive CD4 TCRbeta sequences fell significantly post-transplant in most of the 8 subjects, irrespective of tolerance or HCV status.

Interpreted using the paper, the time point label stands for: pre-transplant. Unstimulated PBMCs, after thawing, were stained for CD3, CD4 and CD8 and then FACS-sorted into CD3+CD4+ and CD3+CD8+ populations. Randomization to immunosuppression withdrawal applied to every one of the 8 studied subjects. The Qiagen DNeasy Blood and Tissue Kit was used for isolation of genomic DNA. High-throughput TCRbeta CDR3 sequencing of frozen genomic DNA was performed by immunoSEQ, with PCR amplification, mapping, bias correction and internal controls included. In the paper's pipeline: Only productive rearrangements were retained, and each unique TCRbeta sequence was defined by its CDR3 nucleotide sequence together with its V and J gene. For classification of a sequence as donor-reactive, at least 5-fold expansion in CFSE-low cells relative to unstimulated pre-transplant cells and a frequency of at least 0.01% were required. Per-subject minimum frequency thresholds, based on the lowest-template unstimulated sample, ensured at least 90% detection power. Jensen-Shannon divergence between the top 1000 TCRbeta sequences after and before transplant was used to measure repertoire turnover. Two-sided Fisher's exact tests were used to test for changes in the detection of donor-reactive sequences. TCRdb took over this immuneACCESS table, retaining in-frame rearrangements with V and J assigned. Such tables are incomplete; in checked studies, under half of the missing clones stem from an unresolved V gene, and the remainder is unexplained. Clonal size and the V and J genes are those of that table, whereas D and trimming came from the DNA. The sample table contains approximately 72,000 clones; only one count was recorded for roughly 90% of them. The ten largest clones take up approximately 2.6% of the sample.

Here the sequenced sample was CD4+ T cells from blood, taken before liver transplant. The source is a human donor who received a liver transplant.

The nucleotide sequence is given as TGTGCCAGCAGCCATCACGCTGCCTACGGGGAGCTGTTTTTT. This codes for CASSHHAAYGELFF. The chain joins TRBV11-1 to TRBJ2-2; no D gene call is confident. From the cysteine through the phenylalanine, the CDR3 covers 14 amino acids. CDR3 DNA only is kept here, 42 bases in frame from base 1. CDR1 SGHAT and CDR2 FQDESV are derived from the germline V gene (reference sequence). The V and J ends are trimmed by 5 bases and 7 bases, leaving 14 bases between them.